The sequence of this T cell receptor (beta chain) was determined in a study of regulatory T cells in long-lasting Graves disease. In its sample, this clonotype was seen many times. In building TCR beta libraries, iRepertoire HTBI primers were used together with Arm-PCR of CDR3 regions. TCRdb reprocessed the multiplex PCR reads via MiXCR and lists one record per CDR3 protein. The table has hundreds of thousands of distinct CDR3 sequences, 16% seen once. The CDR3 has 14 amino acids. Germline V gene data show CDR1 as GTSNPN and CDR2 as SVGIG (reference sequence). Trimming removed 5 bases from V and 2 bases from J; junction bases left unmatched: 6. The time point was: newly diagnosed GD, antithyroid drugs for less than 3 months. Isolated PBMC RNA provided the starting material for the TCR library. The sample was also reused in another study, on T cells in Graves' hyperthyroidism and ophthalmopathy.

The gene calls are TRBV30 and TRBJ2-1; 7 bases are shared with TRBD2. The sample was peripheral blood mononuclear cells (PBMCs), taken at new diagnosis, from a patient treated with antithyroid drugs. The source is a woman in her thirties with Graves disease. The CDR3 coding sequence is TGTGCCTGGGAGAGGACTAGAGCCTACAATGAGCAGTTCTTC. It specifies CAWERTRAYNEQFF. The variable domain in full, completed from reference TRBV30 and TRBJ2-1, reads SQTIHQWPATLVQPVGSPLSLECTVEGTSNPNLYWYRQAAGRGLQLLFYSVGIGQISSEVPQNLSASRPQDRQFILSSKKLLLSDSGFYLCAWERTRAYNEQFFGPGTRLTVL.